This TCR beta chain derives from a study of T cell changes during pregnancy in multiple sclerosis. Sequenced by immunoSEQ multiplex PCR; TCRdb stores in-frame clones only, minus some. The data contain approximately 60,000 clones, roughly 93% of them seen just once; the ten biggest clones take up 1% to 1.5%. CDR1 and CDR2 (germline): WNHNN, SYGVQD (reference sequence). The length of the CDR3 is 16 residues. V lost 0 bases to trimming and J lost 5 bases, with 16 bases between them. The chain combines TRBV10-1 with TRBJ1-2; D is uncertain. This material consisted of peripheral blood, taken in the second trimester of pregnancy. The sequence was obtained from a female donor with multiple sclerosis, enrolled in a pregnancy study. Here the CDR3 DNA reads TGCGCCAGCAGTGAGTCCGGGGTCCCGCTACCATATGGCTACACCTTC. It specifies CASSESGVPLPYGYTF.